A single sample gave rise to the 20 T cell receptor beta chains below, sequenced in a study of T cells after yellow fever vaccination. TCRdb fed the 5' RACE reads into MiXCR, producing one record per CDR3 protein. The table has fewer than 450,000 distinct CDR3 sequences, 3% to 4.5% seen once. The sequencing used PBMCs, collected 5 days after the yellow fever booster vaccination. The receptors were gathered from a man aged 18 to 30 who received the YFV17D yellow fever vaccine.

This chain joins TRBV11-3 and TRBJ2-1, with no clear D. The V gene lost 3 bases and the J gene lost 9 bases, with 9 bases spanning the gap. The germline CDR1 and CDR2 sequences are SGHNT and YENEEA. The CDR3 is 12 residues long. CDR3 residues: CASSLVRSEQFF. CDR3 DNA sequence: TGTGCCAGCAGCTTGGTTCGAAGTGAGCAGTTCTTC.

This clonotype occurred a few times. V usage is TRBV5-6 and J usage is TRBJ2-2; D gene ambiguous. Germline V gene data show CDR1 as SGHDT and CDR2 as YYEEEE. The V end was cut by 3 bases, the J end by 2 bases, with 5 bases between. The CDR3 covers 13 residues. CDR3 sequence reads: CASSSHNTGELFF. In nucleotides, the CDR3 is TGTGCCAGCAGCTCCCATAACACCGGGGAGCTGTTTTTT. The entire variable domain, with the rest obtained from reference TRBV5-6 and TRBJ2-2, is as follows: DAGVTQSPTHLIKTRGQQVTLRCSPKSGHDTVSWYQQALGQGPQFIFQYYEEEERQRGNFPDRFSGHQFPNYSSELNVNALLLGDSALYLCASSSHNTGELFFGEGSRLTVL.

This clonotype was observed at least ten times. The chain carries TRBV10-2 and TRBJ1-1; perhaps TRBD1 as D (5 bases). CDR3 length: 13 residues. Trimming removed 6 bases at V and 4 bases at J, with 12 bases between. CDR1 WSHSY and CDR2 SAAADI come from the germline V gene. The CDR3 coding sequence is TGCGCCAGCAGGGGCCGGGGGGTCACTGAAGCTTTCTTT. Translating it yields CASRGRGVTEAFF.

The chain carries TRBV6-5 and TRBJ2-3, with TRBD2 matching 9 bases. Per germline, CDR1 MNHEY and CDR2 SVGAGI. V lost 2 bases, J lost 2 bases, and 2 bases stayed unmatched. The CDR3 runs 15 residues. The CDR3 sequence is CASSYASGVTDTQYF. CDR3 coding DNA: TGTGCCAGCAGTTACGCTAGCGGGGTCACAGATACGCAGTATTTT.

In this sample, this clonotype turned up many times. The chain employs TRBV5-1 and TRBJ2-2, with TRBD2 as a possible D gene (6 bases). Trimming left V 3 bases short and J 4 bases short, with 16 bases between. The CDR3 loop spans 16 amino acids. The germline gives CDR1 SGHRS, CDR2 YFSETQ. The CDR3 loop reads CASSSGPGEGTGELFF. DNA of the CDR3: TGCGCCAGCAGCTCGGGCCCGGGAGAAGGCACCGGGGAGCTGTTTTTT.

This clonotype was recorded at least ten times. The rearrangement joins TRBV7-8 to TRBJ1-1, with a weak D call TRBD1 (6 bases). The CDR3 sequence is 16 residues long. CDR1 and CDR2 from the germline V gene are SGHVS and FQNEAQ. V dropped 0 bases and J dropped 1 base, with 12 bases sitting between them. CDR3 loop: CASSLARAQGNTEAFF. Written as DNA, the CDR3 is TGTGCCAGCAGCTTAGCGCGTGCACAGGGGAACACTGAAGCTTTCTTT. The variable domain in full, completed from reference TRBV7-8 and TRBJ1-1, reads GAGVSQSPRYKVAKRGQDVALRCDPISGHVSLFWYQQALGQGPEFLTYFQNEAQLDKSGLPSDRFFAERPEGSVSTLKIQRTQQEDSAVYLCASSLARAQGNTEAFFGQGTRLTVV.

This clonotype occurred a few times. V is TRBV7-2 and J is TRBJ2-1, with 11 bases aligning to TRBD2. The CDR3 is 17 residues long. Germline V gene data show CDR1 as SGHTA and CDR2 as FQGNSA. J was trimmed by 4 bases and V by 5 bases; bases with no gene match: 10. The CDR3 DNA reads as TGTGCCAGCAGCCCGCCACTAGCGGGGGCTTTGTACAATGAGCAGTTCTTC. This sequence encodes CASSPPLAGALYNEQFF.

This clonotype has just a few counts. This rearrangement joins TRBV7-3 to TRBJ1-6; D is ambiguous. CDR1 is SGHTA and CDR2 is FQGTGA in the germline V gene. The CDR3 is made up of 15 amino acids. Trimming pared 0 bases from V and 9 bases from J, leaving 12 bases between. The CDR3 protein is CASSLTNGVGSPLHF. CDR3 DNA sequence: TGTGCCAGCAGCTTAACGAACGGAGTTGGTTCACCCCTCCACTTT.

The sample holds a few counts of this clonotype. The DNA of the CDR3 is TGTGCCAGCTCACCGCAGGACGGCAGCTATGGCTACACCTTC. This sequence encodes CASSPQDGSYGYTF. V and J are TRBV18 and TRBJ1-2; D is ambiguous. Germline lookup yields CDR1 KGHSH and CDR2 LQKENI. The CDR3 is 14 amino acids. The V end lost 3 bases, the J end lost 4 bases, and 12 bases lay between the germline ends.

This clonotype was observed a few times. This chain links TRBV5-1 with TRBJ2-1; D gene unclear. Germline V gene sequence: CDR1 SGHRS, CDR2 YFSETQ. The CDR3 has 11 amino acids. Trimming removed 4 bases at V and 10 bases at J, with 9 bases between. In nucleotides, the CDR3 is TGCGCCAGCAGCCCTTCCGGGGAGCAGTTCTTC. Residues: CASSPSGEQFF.

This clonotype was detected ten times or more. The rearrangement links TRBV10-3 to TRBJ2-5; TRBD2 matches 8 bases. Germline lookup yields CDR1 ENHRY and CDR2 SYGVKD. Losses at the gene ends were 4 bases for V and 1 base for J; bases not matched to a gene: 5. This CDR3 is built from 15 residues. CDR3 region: CAISGGLAFQETQYF. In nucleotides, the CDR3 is TGTGCCATCAGTGGAGGACTAGCCTTCCAAGAGACCCAGTACTTC.

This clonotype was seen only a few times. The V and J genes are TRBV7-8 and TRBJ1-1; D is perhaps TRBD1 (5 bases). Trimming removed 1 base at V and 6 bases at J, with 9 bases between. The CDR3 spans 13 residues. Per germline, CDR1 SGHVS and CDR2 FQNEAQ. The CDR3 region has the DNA TGTGCCAGCAGCTTAGTATCGGGGGCTGAAGCTTTCTTT. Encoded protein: CASSLVSGAEAFF. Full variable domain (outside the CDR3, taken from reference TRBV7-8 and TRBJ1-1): GAGVSQSPRYKVAKRGQDVALRCDPISGHVSLFWYQQALGQGPEFLTYFQNEAQLDKSGLPSDRFFAERPEGSVSTLKIQRTQQEDSAVYLCASSLVSGAEAFFGQGTRLTVV.

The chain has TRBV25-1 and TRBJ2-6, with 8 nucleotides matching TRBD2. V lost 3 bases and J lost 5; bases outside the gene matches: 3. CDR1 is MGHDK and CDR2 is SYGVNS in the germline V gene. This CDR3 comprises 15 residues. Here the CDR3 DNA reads TGTGCCAGCAGTGATCGGGGGGGCAGGGCCAACGTCCTGACTTTC. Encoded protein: CASSDRGGRANVLTF.

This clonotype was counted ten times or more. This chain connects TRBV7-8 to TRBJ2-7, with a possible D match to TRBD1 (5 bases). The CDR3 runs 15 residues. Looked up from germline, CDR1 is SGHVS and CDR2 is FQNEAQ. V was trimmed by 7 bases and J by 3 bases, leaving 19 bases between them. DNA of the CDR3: TGTGCCAGCACCCCCACACGTCAGGGCCTCTACGAGCAGTACTTC. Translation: CASTPTRQGLYEQYF.

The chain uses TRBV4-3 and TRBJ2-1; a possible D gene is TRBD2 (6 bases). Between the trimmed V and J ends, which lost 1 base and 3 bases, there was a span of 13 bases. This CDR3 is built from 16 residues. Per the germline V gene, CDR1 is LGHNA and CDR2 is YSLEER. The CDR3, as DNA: TGCGCCAGCAGCCAAGGGGGTTGGCGGGGCTACAATGAGCAGTTCTTC. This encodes CASSQGGWRGYNEQFF.

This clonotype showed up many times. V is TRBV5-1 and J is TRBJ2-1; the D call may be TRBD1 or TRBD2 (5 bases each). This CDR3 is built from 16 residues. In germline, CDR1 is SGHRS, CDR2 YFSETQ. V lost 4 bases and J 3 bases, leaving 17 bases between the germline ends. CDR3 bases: TGCGCCAGCAGCCGGAATCGGGACCCTAGCTACAATGAGCAGTTCTTC. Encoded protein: CASSRNRDPSYNEQFF. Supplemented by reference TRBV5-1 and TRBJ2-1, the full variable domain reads KAGVTQTPRYLIKTRGQQVTLSCSPISGHRSVSWYQQTPGQGLQFLFEYFSETQRNKGNFPGRFSGRQFSNSRSEMNVSTLELGDSALYLCASSRNRDPSYNEQFFGPGTRLTVL.

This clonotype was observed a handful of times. The CDR3 loop is CASSEALWGPHEQFF. DNA for the CDR3: TGTGCCAGCAGTGAAGCGCTTTGGGGGCCTCATGAGCAGTTCTTC. This chain uses TRBV6-1 with TRBJ2-1; D is possibly TRBD1 (6 bases). The germline gives CDR1 MNHNS, CDR2 SASEGT. V was pared by 0 bases and J by 8 bases, with 14 bases between. The CDR3 covers 15 residues.

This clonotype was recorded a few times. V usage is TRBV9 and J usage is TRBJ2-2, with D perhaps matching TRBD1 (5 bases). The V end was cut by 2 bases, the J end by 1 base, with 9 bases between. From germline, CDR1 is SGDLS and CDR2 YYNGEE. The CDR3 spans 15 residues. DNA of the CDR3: TGTGCCAGCAGCGTCCACGGACAGAACACCGGGGAGCTGTTTTTT. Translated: CASSVHGQNTGELFF.

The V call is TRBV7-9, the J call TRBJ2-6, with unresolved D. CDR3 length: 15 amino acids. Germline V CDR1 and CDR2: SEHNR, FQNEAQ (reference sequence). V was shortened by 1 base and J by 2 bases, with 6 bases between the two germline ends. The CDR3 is CASSLGVPGANVLTF. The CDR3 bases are TGTGCCAGCAGCTTAGGAGTTCCTGGGGCCAACGTCCTGACTTTC. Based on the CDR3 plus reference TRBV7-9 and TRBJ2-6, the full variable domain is DTGVSQNPRHKITKRGQNVTFRCDPISEHNRLYWYRQTLGQGPEFLTYFQNEAQLEKSRLLSDRFSAERPKGSFSTLEIQRTEQGDSAMYLCASSLGVPGANVLTFGAGSRLTVL.

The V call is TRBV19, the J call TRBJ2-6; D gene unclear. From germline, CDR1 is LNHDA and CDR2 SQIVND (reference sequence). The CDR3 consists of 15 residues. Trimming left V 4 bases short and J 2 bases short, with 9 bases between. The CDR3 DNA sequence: TGTGCCAGTAGTACCCACGGTACTGGGGCCAACGTCCTGACTTTC. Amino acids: CASSTHGTGANVLTF.